The rows below give T cell receptor beta chains drawn from one sample of a study of vaccination and CD4 T cells after COVID-19. From the PCR reads, TCRdb called clonotypes with MiXCR, one entry per CDR3 protein. The table records 11,000 to 15,000 distinct CDR3 sequences, 43% of them present only once. For these TCRs, the target antigens are not known. Sequenced: CD4+ T cells from blood, cultured in vitro. The source of these receptors is a human donor who had recovered from COVID-19. CDR3s include the opening cysteine and the closing phenylalanine or tryptophan. D genes are given only for firm matches. For some rows the clone size is stated as once, few or many, or as a class when expanded; others skip it.

clone_size d_call j_call v_call cdr3_nt cdr3_aa
few TRBD1 TRBJ1-2 TRBV7-9 TGTGCCAGTGGACAGGGAACATCTGGCTACACCTTC CASGQGTSGYTF
. TRBD1 TRBJ1-2 TRBV19 TGTGCCAGTAGTTTCGGACAGGGGCGCTATGGCTACACCTTC CASSFGQGRYGYTF
. TRBD2 TRBJ2-1 TRBV20-1 TGCAGTGCTAGTCCGGGGGGAGGGAATGAGCAGTTCTTC CSASPGGGNEQFF
. . TRBJ2-2 TRBV5-4 TGTGCCAGCAGCCCAGGGTGGGGCACCGGGGAGCTGTTTTTT CASSPGWGTGELFF
. . TRBJ2-2 TRBV30 TGTGCCTGGAGTGTGCAAAGCACCGGGGAGCTGTTTTTT CAWSVQSTGELFF
. TRBD1 TRBJ2-1 TRBV12-3/TRBV12-4 TGTGCCAGCAGTTTATCAGGGGGTGGAATTAATGAGCAGTTCTTC CASSLSGGGINEQFF
once . TRBJ1-2 TRBV11-2 TGTGCCAGCGCAGGGCGGGCCTATGGCTACACCTTC CASAGRAYGYTF
. . TRBJ1-1 TRBV12-5 TGTGCTAGTGGCCTAGGAGGGTACCGTGACACTGAAGCTTTCTTT CASGLGGYRDTEAFF
few . TRBJ1-2 TRBV10-3 TGTGCCATCAGTGAGATCGGGGATGGCTACACCTTC CAISEIGDGYTF
few . TRBJ1-2 TRBV12-3/TRBV12-4 TGTGCCAGCAGTTTGTTGGACCAAGGGGGCTACACCTTC CASSLLDQGGYTF
few . TRBJ2-7 TRBV21-1 TGTGCCAGCAGCAAAGATTATGCTCAACAGGGGGGGTACGAGCAGTACTTC CASSKDYAQQGGYEQYF
. . TRBJ2-7 TRBV6-1 TGTGCCAGCAGTCGAAATTACGAGCAGTACTTC CASSRNYEQYF
. TRBD2 TRBJ2-3 TRBV20-1 TGCAGTGCTAGTGCGACTAGCGGGGGGTTTGATACGCAGTATTTT CSASATSGGFDTQYF
. TRBD1 TRBJ1-2 TRBV6-1 TGTGCCAGCAGTCCAGGGACAGGACGTAGTAACTATGGCTACACCTTC CASSPGTGRSNYGYTF
. . TRBJ2-7 TRBV6-1 TGTGCCAGCAAGAGGTTTGGGAAGGGGTTTACCTACGAGCAGTACTTC CASKRFGKGFTYEQYF
. . TRBJ2-2 TRBV5-1 TGCGCCAGCAGCTTGGTGGGACTTTCCTCCGGGGAGCTGTTTTTT CASSLVGLSSGELFF
. . TRBJ2-4 TRBV29-1 TGCAGCGTTGTCGGAGGCTTGGACATTCAGTACTTC CSVVGGLDIQYF
. . TRBJ1-1 TRBV20-1 TGCAGTGCTAAGCGAGGCGCTGAAGCTTTCTTT CSAKRGAEAFF
. . TRBJ1-1 TRBV5-4 TGTGCCAGCAGCCTCCCGGGACGGATGAACACTGAAGCTTTCTTT CASSLPGRMNTEAFF
few TRBD1 TRBJ1-5 TRBV19 TGTGCCAGTAAGATACTTGGGACAGAGAATCAGCCCCAGCATTTT CASKILGTENQPQHF
. . TRBJ1-6 TRBV19 TGTGCCAGTAGTATTGGCCGCACGGGTAATTCACCCCTCCACTTT CASSIGRTGNSPLHF
few TRBD1 TRBJ1-2 TRBV18 TGTGCCAGCTCACGCACAGGGGTATTAGGCTATGGCTACACCTTC CASSRTGVLGYGYTF
. . TRBJ2-5 TRBV30 TGTGCCTGGAGTATACCGTCTTTTGGGTTGGACCCTGTGACCCAGTACTTC CAWSIPSFGLDPVTQYF
. TRBD1 TRBJ2-2 TRBV7-6 TGTGCCAGCAGAACGGACAGGGGCGATACCGGGGAGCTGTTTTTT CASRTDRGDTGELFF
. . TRBJ2-1 TRBV18 TGTGCCAGCTCACCGATGGGACCGCCGGGGGAGCAGTTCTTC CASSPMGPPGEQFF
few . TRBJ1-6 TRBV20-1 TGCAGTGCTGGAGACAGTTCGTGGAATTCACCCCTCCACTTT CSAGDSSWNSPLHF
. . TRBJ1-1 TRBV6-2/TRBV6-3 TGTGCCAGCAGTTACGAGTTGGGAGCTTTCTTT CASSYELGAFF
. . TRBJ2-1 TRBV3-1 TGTGCCAGCAGCCAAGGAGCCAGGGGCATGGATGAGCAGTTCTTC CASSQGARGMDEQFF
. . TRBJ2-1 TRBV11-2 TGTGCCAGCAGCTTAGGAGGAGATGCCTACAATGAGCAGTTCTTC CASSLGGDAYNEQFF
medium-sized . TRBJ1-6 TRBV27 TGTGCCAGCAGTTCCCCATCAAAGCGGCGGAATTCACCCCTCCACTTT CASSSPSKRRNSPLHF
few . TRBJ2-7 TRBV12-3/TRBV12-4 TGTGCCAGCAGTTCCGCGACAGTCACCTCCTACGAGCAGTACTTC CASSSATVTSYEQYF